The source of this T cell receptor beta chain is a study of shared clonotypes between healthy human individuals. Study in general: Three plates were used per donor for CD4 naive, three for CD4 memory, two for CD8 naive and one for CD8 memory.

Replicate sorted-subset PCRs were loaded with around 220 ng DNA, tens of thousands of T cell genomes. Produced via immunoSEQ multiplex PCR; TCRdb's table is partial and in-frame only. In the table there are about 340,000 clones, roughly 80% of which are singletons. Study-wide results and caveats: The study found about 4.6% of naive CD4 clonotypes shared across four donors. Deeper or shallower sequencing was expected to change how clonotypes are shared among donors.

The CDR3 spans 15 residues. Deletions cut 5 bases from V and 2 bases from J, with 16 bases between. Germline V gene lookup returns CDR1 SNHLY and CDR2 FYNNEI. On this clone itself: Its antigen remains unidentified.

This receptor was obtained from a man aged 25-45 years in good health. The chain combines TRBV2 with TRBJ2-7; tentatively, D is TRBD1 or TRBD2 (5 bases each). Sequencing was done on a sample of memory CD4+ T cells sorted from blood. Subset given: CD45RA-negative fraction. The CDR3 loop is CASSHGTLGAYEQYF. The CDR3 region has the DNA TGTGCCAGCAGTCACGGGACCCTAGGCGCCTACGAGCAGTACTTC.